This T cell receptor beta chain was sequenced during a study of OX40 agonist ivuxolimab in advanced cancers. At the level of the whole study: Ivuxolimab was an agonistic, fully human IgG2 monoclonal antibody directed against OX40 (CD134), a costimulatory receptor. Intravenous ivuxolimab was administered to patients every 2 weeks at six dose levels: 0.01, 0.1, 0.3, 1.5, 3 and 10 mg/kg. Of the 50 to 55 patients in dose escalation, 19 had hepatocellular carcinoma, some 15 had melanoma, 9 had renal cell carcinoma and 9 had head and neck cancer. In the dose-escalation cohort, about four fifths of patients were male, and the mean age was roughly 60 years with a range of about 20 to 79. Prior anti-PD-1, anti-PD-L1 or anti-CTLA-4 therapy was permitted, and about 40% of dose-escalation patients had received checkpoint inhibitors. Three dose-escalation patients achieved partial responses, one with hepatocellular carcinoma and two with cutaneous melanoma. Peripheral TCRbeta sequencing aimed to test whether ivuxolimab altered TCR sequence diversity and caused clonal T-cell expansion. The monotherapy dose-escalation portion (N of about 50 patients) of the phase I ivuxolimab trial is reported in the paper. The study at large found these results: The antigen specificity of the peripheral T cells that underwent clonal expansion was not determined. In the 0.1-3.0 mg/kg groups, partial responders were among the patients with the lowest normalized peripheral clonal expansion, particularly in CD8+ T cells. After ivuxolimab, more expanded clones were found on average in CD8+ T cells than in CD4+ T cells. At doses of 0.1 to 3.0 mg/kg, clonal expansion of both CD4+ and CD8+ blood T cells was observed from baseline to week 6. Low levels of normalized T-cell clonal expansion were also seen in some nonresponding patients.

With regard to this clone: Its antigen is unknown. Base qualities are not recorded, but no much larger clone differs from it by a single base.

For sequencing of the TCRbeta CDR3 region, genomic DNA was extracted from the sorted cells. TCRbeta CDR3 regions were sequenced using the immunoSEQ Assay. TCRdb re-hosts the immuneACCESS table, in-frame sequences only. Its copies lack some clones; in the studies checked, an unresolved V gene accounts for under half of them, and the cause for the rest is not known. Present in this sample are about 99,000 clones, around 96% of which were seen just once. Approximately 2% of the sample belongs to the ten largest clones. Patients with autoimmune disease history or receiving systemic immunosuppression were excluded from the trial. Peripheral blood for TCR sequencing was drawn from every dose cohort at baseline, at cycle 4 day 1 and at cycle 7 day 1. The samples were drawn from a first-in-human, open-label, multicenter phase I dose-escalation trial of ivuxolimab. Adults with locally advanced or metastatic melanoma, renal cell, hepatocellular, or head and neck squamous cell carcinoma were enrolled in the trial. Before TCR sequencing, CD4+ T cells and CD8+ T cells from peripheral blood were sorted into separate populations.

Sample: CD4+ or CD8+ T cells sorted from blood, taken in a trial of the OX40 agonist ivuxolimab. This clonotype originated in an adult with an advanced solid tumor such as melanoma, head and neck, liver or kidney cancer.

DNA sequence: TGTGCCAGCAGTGAATGGGCTAGCGGGGGGATCTACGAGCAGTACTTC. Translated, it reads CASSEWASGGIYEQYF. The sequence is built from TRBV6-1 and TRBJ2-7; TRBD2 fits 11 bases in the junction. Trimming removed 2 bases from V and 3 bases from J; the gene matches leave 6 bases unexplained. Inclusive of the bounding cysteine and phenylalanine, the CDR3 is 16 residues long. The DNA shown is the 48-base CDR3, in frame from base 1. Via the germline V gene, CDR1 is MNHNS and CDR2 SASEGT.